The T cell receptor beta chain under discussion was sequenced for a study of CD8 T cells in ankylosing spondylitis. Note on this clonotype: Its matching antigen is unknown.

Unmatched junction bases numbered 6, after V lost 4 bases and J lost 8 bases. The CDR3 length is 16 residues. CDR1 is MNHEY and CDR2 is SVGAGI in the germline V gene. Study-wide points: Characteristic, it appeared, of ankylosing spondylitis blood was a TCR beta motif of several highly homologous variants. Reactive arthritis synovial fluid and blood previously showed some of these motif variants.

TCRdb re-called the 5' RACE reads through MiXCR, storing one row per CDR3 protein. The data contain some 300,000 distinct CDR3 sequences, around 20% of them singletons. This clonotype originated in a female donor with ankylosing spondylitis or in good health (not recorded which). The sample taken for sequencing was blood, either unsorted or a sorted T cell fraction (not recorded which). The chain is built from TRBV6-5 and TRBJ2-1; TRBD2 matches 15 bases. The CDR3 spells CASSSSWTSGRDEQFF. DNA for the CDR3: TGTGCCAGCAGTTCCTCCTGGACTAGCGGGAGGGATGAGCAGTTCTTC.